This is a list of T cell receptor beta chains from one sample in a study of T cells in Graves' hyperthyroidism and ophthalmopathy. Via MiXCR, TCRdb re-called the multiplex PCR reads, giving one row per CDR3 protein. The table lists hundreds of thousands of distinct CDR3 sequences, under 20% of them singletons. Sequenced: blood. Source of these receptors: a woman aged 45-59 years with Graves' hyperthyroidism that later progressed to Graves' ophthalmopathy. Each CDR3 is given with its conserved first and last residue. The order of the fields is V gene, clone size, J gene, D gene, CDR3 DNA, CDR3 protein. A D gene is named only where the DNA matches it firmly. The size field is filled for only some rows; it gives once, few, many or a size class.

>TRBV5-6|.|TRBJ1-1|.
TGTGCCAGCAGCCATACTCCAGGGTTCACTGAAGCTTTCTTT
CASSHTPGFTEAFF
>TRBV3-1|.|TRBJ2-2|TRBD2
TGTGCCAGCAGCCAAGTACTAGCGGGGGGCACGAACACCGGGGAGCTGTTTTTT
CASSQVLAGGTNTGELFF
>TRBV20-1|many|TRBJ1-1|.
TGCAGTGCTGACGGTTTAGCACCGAAAGCTTTCTTT
CSADGLAPKAFF
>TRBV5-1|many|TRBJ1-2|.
TGCGCCAGCAGCCCCGGGACACCATCTACCTATGGCTACACCTTC
CASSPGTPSTYGYTF
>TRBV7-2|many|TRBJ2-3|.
TGTGCCAGCAGCTTAGCGGGGAGCGCGCGATGGCCTAACACAGATACGCAGTATTTT
CASSLAGSARWPNTDTQYF
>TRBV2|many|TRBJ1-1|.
TGTGCCAGCAGGATACTACCGAACACTGAAGCTTTCTTT
CASRILPNTEAFF
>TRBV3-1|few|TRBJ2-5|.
TGTGCCAGCAGCCCTGCCCCCCGGGTGAGAGAGCAAGAGACCCAGTACTTC
CASSPAPRVREQETQYF
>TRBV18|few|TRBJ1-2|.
TGTGCCAGCTCACCGGGGGACGGTGGGAATGGCTACACCTTC
CASSPGDGGNGYTF
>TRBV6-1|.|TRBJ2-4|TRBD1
TGTGCCAGCACTACGGACAGGGTGGAAAACATTCAGTACTTC
CASTTDRVENIQYF
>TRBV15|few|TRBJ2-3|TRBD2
TGTGCCACCAGCAGAGTTAGCGGGGGGGCGGTAGATACGCAGTATTTT
CATSRVSGGAVDTQYF
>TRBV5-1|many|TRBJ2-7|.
TGCGCCAGCAGCTTCGGGCAGCTCCACTACGAGCAGTACTTC
CASSFGQLHYEQYF
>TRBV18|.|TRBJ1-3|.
TGTGCCAGCTCACCACCGGGCAGGGGAACAGGAAACACCATATATTTT
CASSPPGRGTGNTIYF
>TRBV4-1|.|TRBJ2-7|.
TGCGCCAGCAGCCAAGACGATTACGAGCAGTACTTC
CASSQDDYEQYF
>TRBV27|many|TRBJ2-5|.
TGTGCCAGCAGTTACTTCCCCCAAGAGACCCAGTACTTC
CASSYFPQETQYF
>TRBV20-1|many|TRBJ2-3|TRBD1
TGCAGTGCCAATTACATCGGGACAGGGAGGACAGATACGCAGTATTTT
CSANYIGTGRTDTQYF
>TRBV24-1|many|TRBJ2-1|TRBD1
TGTGCCACCAGGGGTACAGGGGTCGGTTACAATGAGCAGTTCTTC
CATRGTGVGYNEQFF
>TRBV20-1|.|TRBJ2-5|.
TGCAGTGCTAGCGGGACCCTAGGGGAGACCCAGTACTTC
CSASGTLGETQYF
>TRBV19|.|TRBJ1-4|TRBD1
TGTGCCAGTACCCGGGACAGGGGAAATGAAAAACTGTTTTTT
CASTRDRGNEKLFF
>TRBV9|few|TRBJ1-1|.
TGTGCCAGCAGCGTAGTGGCGCGGGAGAACACTGAAGCTTTCTTT
CASSVVARENTEAFF
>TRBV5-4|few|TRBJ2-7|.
TGTGCCAGCAGCCAGGGACCTGAGGGCGAGCAGTACTTC
CASSQGPEGEQYF
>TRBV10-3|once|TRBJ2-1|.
TGTGCCATCAGTTCTCGCACACATGGGTTCAATGAGCAGTTCTTC
CAISSRTHGFNEQFF
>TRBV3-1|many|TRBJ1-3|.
TGTGCCAGCAGCCAAACGGGGAGAAACACCATATATTTT
CASSQTGRNTIYF
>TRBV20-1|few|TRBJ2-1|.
TGCAGTGCTCCCCGGGACATGTCACACAATGAGCAGTTCTTC
CSAPRDMSHNEQFF
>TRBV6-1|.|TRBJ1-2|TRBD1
TGTGCCAGCAGTGTACCTCTTGGGACAGGGATTAACTATGGCTACACCTTC
CASSVPLGTGINYGYTF
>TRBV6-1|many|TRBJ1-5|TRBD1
TGTGCCAGCAGACGGACAGGGAATCAGCCCCAGCATTTT
CASRRTGNQPQHF
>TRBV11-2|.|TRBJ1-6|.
TGTGCCAGCAGCTTTTGGGGGCACAATTCACCCCTCCACTTT
CASSFWGHNSPLHF
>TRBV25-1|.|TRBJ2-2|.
TGTGCCAGCAGTGATCCCAGGCAGGGAGCCACCGGGGAGCTGTTTTTT
CASSDPRQGATGELFF
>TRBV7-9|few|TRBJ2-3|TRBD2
TGTGCCAGCAGCTCGGGACTAGCGGGTGTTAGGGGAGATACGCAGTATTTT
CASSSGLAGVRGDTQYF
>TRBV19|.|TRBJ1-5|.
TGTGCCAGTACCAGGGACCGGTATAGCAATCAGCCCCAGCATTTT
CASTRDRYSNQPQHF
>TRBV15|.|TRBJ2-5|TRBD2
TGTGCCACCAGAGGAGACGGGACTAGCGGGGAAGAGACCCAGTACTTC
CATRGDGTSGEETQYF
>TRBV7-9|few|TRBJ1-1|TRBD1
TGTGCCAGCAGCTTAGAGGACGCAGGGGGTCGGACTGAAGCTTTCTTT
CASSLEDAGGRTEAFF
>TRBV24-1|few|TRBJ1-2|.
TGTGCCACCAGTGATGAAAAATCTGAGGTATCATATTTTGGCTACACCTTC
CATSDEKSEVSYFGYTF
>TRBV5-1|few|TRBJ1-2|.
TGCGCCAGCAGCTTGGTAGTCGGGGGATATGGCTACACCTTC
CASSLVVGGYGYTF
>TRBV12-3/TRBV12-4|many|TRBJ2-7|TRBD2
TGTGCCAGCAGCACCAGACTAGCGGGGGGATACGAGCAGTACTTC
CASSTRLAGGYEQYF
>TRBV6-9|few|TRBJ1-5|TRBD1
TGTGCCAGCAGTTTCCTCCCCCCAGGACAGGGTGCATTCCCAGGGGGCAATCAGCCCCAGCATTTT
CASSFLPPGQGAFPGGNQPQHF
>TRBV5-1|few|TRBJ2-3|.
TGCGCCAGCTTCTTATCCGGGACAAACACAGATACGCAGTATTTT
CASFLSGTNTDTQYF
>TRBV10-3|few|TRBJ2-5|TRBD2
TGTGCCATCAGTGAGGACCCCAGCGGGGGTGAGACCCAGTACTTC
CAISEDPSGGETQYF
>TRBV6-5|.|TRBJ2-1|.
TGTGCCAGCAGTTACGGGGGCCATACCGGTGAGCAGTTCTTC
CASSYGGHTGEQFF
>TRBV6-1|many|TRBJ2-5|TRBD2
TGTGCCAGCAGTTATTCCAGACTAGCGGGGGGCCAAGAGACCCAGTACTTC
CASSYSRLAGGQETQYF
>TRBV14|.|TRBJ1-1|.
TGTGTCAGCAGCCGACAGAACACTGAAGCTTTCTTT
CVSSRQNTEAFF
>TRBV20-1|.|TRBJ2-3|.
TGCAGTGCTAGTGACACTGGGTACACAGATACGCAGTATTTT
CSASDTGYTDTQYF
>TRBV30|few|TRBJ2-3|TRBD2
TGTGCCTGGAGTGTACGGCTCGGGGGGTTCCCAGATACGCAGTATTTT
CAWSVRLGGFPDTQYF
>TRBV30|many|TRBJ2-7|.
TGTGCCGGAAGTCCCGGAAGGGGGTGGACCCACGAGCAGTACTTC
CAGSPGRGWTHEQYF